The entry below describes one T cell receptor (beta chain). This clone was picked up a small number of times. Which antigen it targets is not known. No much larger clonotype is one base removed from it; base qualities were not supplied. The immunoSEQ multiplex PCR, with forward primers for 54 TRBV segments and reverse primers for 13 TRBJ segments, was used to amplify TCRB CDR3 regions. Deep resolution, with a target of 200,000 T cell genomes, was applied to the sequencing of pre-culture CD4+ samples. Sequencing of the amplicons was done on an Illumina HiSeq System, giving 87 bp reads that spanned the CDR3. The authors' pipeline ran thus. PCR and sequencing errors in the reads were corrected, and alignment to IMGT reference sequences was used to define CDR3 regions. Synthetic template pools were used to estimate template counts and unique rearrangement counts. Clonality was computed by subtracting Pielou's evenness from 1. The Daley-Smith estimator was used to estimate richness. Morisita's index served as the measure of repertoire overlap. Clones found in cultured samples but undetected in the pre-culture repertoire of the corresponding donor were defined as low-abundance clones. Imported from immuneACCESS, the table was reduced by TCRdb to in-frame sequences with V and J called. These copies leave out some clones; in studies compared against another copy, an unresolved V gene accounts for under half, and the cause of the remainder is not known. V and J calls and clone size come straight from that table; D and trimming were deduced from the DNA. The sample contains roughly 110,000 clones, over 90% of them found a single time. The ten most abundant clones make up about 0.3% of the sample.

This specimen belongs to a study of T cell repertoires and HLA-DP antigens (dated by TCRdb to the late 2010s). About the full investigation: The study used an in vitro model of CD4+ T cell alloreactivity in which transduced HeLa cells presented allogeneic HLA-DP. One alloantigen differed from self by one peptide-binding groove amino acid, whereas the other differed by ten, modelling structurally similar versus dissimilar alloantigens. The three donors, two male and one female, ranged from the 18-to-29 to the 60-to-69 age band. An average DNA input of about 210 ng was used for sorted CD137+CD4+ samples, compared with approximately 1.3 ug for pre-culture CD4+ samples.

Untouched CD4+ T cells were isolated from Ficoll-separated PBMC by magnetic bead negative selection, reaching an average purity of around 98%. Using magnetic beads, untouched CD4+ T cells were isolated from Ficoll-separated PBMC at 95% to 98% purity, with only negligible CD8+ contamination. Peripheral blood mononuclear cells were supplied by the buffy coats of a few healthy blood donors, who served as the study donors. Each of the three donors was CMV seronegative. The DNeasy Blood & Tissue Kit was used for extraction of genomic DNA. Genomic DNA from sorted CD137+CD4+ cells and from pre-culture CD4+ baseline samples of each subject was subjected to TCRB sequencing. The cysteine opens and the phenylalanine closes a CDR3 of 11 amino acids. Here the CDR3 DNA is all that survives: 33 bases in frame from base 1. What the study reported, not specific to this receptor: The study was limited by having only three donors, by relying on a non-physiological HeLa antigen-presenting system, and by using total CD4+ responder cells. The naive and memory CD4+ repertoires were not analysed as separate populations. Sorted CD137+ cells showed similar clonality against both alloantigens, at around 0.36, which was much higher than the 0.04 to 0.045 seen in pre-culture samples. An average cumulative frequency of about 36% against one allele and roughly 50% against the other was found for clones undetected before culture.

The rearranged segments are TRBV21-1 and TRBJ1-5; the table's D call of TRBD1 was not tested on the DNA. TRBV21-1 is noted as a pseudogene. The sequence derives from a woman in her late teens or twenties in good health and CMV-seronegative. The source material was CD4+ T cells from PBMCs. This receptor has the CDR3 CASILAQPQHF. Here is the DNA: TGTGCCAGCATCCTGGCCCAGCCCCAGCATTTT.